This passage covers 21 T cell receptor beta chains from one sample sequenced in a study of Graves' ophthalmopathy and Graves' hyperthyroidism. Amplification of TCR beta CDR3 regions used RNA transcripts. First-round RT-PCR relied on HTBI primers, and a second-round multiplex PCR came next. TCRdb re-called the multiplex PCR reads through MiXCR, storing one row per CDR3 protein. Found here are 350,000 to 400,000 distinct CDR3 sequences, 15% of them singletons; the top ten hold 5.5% to 7%. Sequencing input: peripheral blood. Every receptor here comes from a woman aged 18-29 years with stable Graves' hyperthyroidism.

The chain combines TRBV14 with TRBJ1-5; no reliable D call. V was shortened by 1 base and J by 11 bases, with 18 bases between the two germline ends. The CDR3 contains 15 residues. Germline CDR1 and CDR2: SGHDN and FVKESK. The CDR3 DNA is TGTGCCAGCAGCCAAGGACCGAGCGACCCCTTGACCCAGCATTTT. Its translation: CASSQGPSDPLTQHF. Variable domain in full (rest from reference TRBV14 and TRBJ1-5): EAGVTQFPSHSVIEKGQTVTLRCDPISGHDNLYWYRRVMGKEIKFLLHFVKESKQDESGMPNNRFLAERTGGTYSTLKVQPAELEDSGVYFCASSQGPSDPLTQHFGDGTRLSIL.

This clonotype was detected many times. The chain couples TRBV28 to TRBJ2-7; maybe TRBD2 (7 bases). Germline V gives CDR1 MDHEN, CDR2 SYDVKM. V gave up 11 bases and J gave up 6 bases, with 14 bases separating them. The CDR3 runs to 11 residues. The DNA of the CDR3 is TGTGCCGCAGGGGCGGGAGTCGAGCAGTACTTC. Its translation: CAAGAGVEQYF. The full variable domain, rest sourced from reference TRBV28 and TRBJ2-7, is DVKVTQSSRYLVKRTGEKVFLECVQDMDHENMFWYRQDPGLGLRLIYFSYDVKMKEKGDIPEGYSVSREKKERFSLILESASTNQTSMYLCAAGAGVEQYFGPGTRLTVT.

This clonotype was counted between two and nine times. V usage is TRBV29-1 and J usage is TRBJ2-7; 8 bases map to TRBD2. The CDR3 sequence is 13 residues long. The germline V gene has CDR1 SQVTM and CDR2 ANQGSEA. The J segment lost 2 bases and the V segment lost 5 bases, leaving 5 bases of the junction unmatched. CDR3 amino acids: CSVTGGGTYEQYF. In DNA, the CDR3 is TGCAGCGTTACCGGGGGGGGGACCTACGAGCAGTACTTC.

The chain is built from TRBV7-2 and TRBJ2-7; 8 positions match TRBD2. V gave up 7 bases and J gave up 7 bases; unmatched junction bases: 15. The germline CDR1 and CDR2 sequences are SGHTA and FQGNSA. The CDR3 extends over 15 amino acids. Written as DNA, the CDR3 is TGTGCCAGCACCAAAATCCGGGGGGGCCTTGGGGAGCAGTACTTC. Encoded protein: CASTKIRGGLGEQYF.

This clonotype has at least ten counts. CDR3 nucleotides: TGTGCCAGTAGGCGACAGGGAGGGGACACTGAAGCTTTCTTT. This gives the protein CASRRQGGDTEAFF. The chain couples TRBV19 to TRBJ1-1; TRBD1 matches at 7 bases. The CDR3 is 14 residues long. Germline CDR1 LNHDA, CDR2 SQIVND (reference sequence). The J segment lost 3 bases and the V segment lost 6 bases, leaving 7 bases of the junction unmatched.

The sample holds a few counts of this clonotype. Being one base from a much bigger clone, this may be a read error. The conserved final phenylalanine or tryptophan is absent from the CDR3, which likely points to a read error. The chain uses TRBV27 and TRBJ1-2; D is perhaps TRBD1 (6 bases). Germline V gene sequence: CDR1 MNHEY, CDR2 SMNVEV (reference sequence). The CDR3 consists of 13 residues. Trimming stripped 3 bases from V and 5 bases from J, with 10 bases between. The CDR3 here is CASSLTGQYGYTY. In nucleotides, the CDR3 is TGTGCCAGCAGTTTGACAGGCCAATATGGCTACACCTAC.

The rearrangement links TRBV6-1 to TRBJ2-7; 10 nucleotides match TRBD1. Germline CDR1 reads MNHNS; CDR2 reads SASEGT. The CDR3 spans 14 residues. After removal of 11 bases from V and 5 bases from J, the junction contained 12 bases not matched to a gene. The CDR3 is CAGGGDRGPHEQYF. CDR3 DNA: TGTGCCGGAGGGGGGGACAGGGGACCGCACGAGCAGTACTTC.

This clonotype was picked up a small number of times. The V and J genes are TRBV3-1 and TRBJ1-6; no reliable D call. The germline V gene has CDR1 LGHDT and CDR2 YNNKEL (reference sequence). The CDR3 is 17 amino acids. V was trimmed by 0 bases and J by 4 bases, leaving 13 bases between them. CDR3 DNA sequence: TGTGCCAGCAGCCAAGATGGGCCGGGAGCTTATAATTCACCCCTCCACTTT. Residues: CASSQDGPGAYNSPLHF.

This clonotype was seen only a few times. The chain joins TRBV24-1 to TRBJ2-7; TRBD2 is a possible D gene (5 bases). From germline, CDR1 is KGHDR and CDR2 SFDVKD. There are 15 residues in the CDR3. Trimming removed 9 bases at V and 6 bases at J, with 23 bases between. This CDR3 reads CATASGVVGISEQYF. CDR3 DNA: TGTGCCACCGCATCTGGTGTAGTCGGGATTTCCGAGCAGTACTTC.

In its sample, this clonotype was seen many times. The CDR3 reads CASSEVQPQHF. CDR3 bases: TGTGCCAGCAGTGAAGTCCAGCCCCAGCATTTT. The chain carries TRBV6-1 and TRBJ1-5; D is unclear. The CDR3 sequence is 11 residues long. The ends were cut back, 1 base at V and 7 bases at J, with 2 bases in the middle. CDR1 is MNHNS, CDR2 SASEGT, per germline.

Many counts were recorded for this clonotype. V usage is TRBV2 and J usage is TRBJ1-1; 9 bases line up with TRBD1. The trim removed 6 bases at V and 0 bases at J, leaving 5 bases unmatched. Germline V gives CDR1 SNHLY, CDR2 FYNNEI. The CDR3 runs 15 residues. The CDR3: CASRDRGFLNTEAFF. The CDR3 DNA sequence: TGTGCCAGCAGGGACAGGGGATTCTTGAACACTGAAGCTTTCTTT.

The sample holds many counts of this clonotype. This sequence joins TRBV28 and TRBJ1-2, with a tentative D call TRBD1 (5 bases). Trimming took 10 bases from V and 3 from J, leaving 18 bases between them. CDR1 MDHEN and CDR2 SYDVKM come from the germline V gene. The CDR3 contains 14 residues. This CDR3 reads CAILNPGVDYGYTF. The CDR3 DNA is TGTGCCATCCTAAACCCGGGGGTTGACTATGGCTACACCTTC.

The CDR3 loop is CASSLELAGGGETQYF. The CDR3 bases are TGTGCCAGCAGTTTGGAACTAGCGGGAGGTGGGGAGACCCAGTACTTC. The chain has TRBV12-3 or TRBV12-4 and TRBJ2-5; 12 nucleotides agree with TRBD2. Trimming cost V 3 bases and J 5 bases; bases outside gene matches: 7. The CDR3 loop spans 16 amino acids.

Many counts were recorded for this clonotype. The rearrangement links TRBV24-1 to TRBJ2-6; 7 nucleotides align to TRBD1. Germline trimming cut 4 bases from V and 0 bases from J; bases unmatched to any gene: 5. The CDR3 is made up of 17 amino acids. Germline CDR1 KGHDR, CDR2 SFDVKD. CDR3 in DNA: TGTGCCACCAGTGAAACAGGGGCGAGCTCTGGGGCCAACGTCCTGACTTTC. Encoded protein: CATSETGASSGANVLTF.

The sample holds many counts of this clonotype. V is TRBV12-3 or TRBV12-4 and J is TRBJ2-2; D not certain. V lost 1 base to trimming and J lost 3 bases, with 9 bases between them. The CDR3 runs to 15 residues. DNA for the CDR3: TGTGCCAGCAGTTTAGAGTTAAGGCACACCGGGGAGCTGTTTTTT. Translated: CASSLELRHTGELFF.

As regards this clonotype: One base away lies a much larger clone, so this may be a sequencing read error. Likely a read error: the CDR3 ends without its conserved phenylalanine or tryptophan. The V call is TRBV20-1, the J call TRBJ1-2; 9 nucleotides align to TRBD1. Looked up from germline, CDR1 is DFQATT and CDR2 is SNEGSKA (reference sequence). V trimming: 4 bases; J trimming: 4 bases; junction bases outside the gene matches: 1. The CDR3 covers 12 residues. In DNA, the CDR3 is TGCAGTGCTACGGACAGGGGCTATGGCTACACCGTC. Translating it yields CSATDRGYGYTV.

The rearrangement uses TRBV4-1 and TRBJ1-2, with D unresolved. The V gene lost 2 bases and the J gene lost 2 bases, with 6 bases spanning the gap. The CDR3 totals 13 residues. From germline, CDR1 is MGHRA and CDR2 YSYEKL. The CDR3 bases are TGCGCCAGCAGCCAATGGTTAAACTATGGCTACACCTTC. Translation gives CASSQWLNYGYTF.

Many counts were recorded for this clonotype. The rearrangement joins TRBV20-1 to TRBJ1-2; no clear D gene. Trimming left V 5 bases short and J 3 bases short, with 16 bases between. This CDR3 has 14 residues. The germline V gene has CDR1 DFQATT and CDR2 SNEGSKA (reference sequence). CDR3 region: CSAYDPHSDYGYTF. CDR3 bases: TGCAGTGCTTATGATCCCCACTCCGACTATGGCTACACCTTC.

DNA of the CDR3: TGTGCCAGCAGTTACTCTGGACAGGATCAAGCTTTCTTT. This sequence encodes CASSYSGQDQAFF. The chain combines TRBV6-5 with TRBJ1-1; 7 bases are shared with TRBD1. CDR3 size: 13 residues. Germline V lookup: CDR1 MNHEY, CDR2 SVGAGI. The ends lost 0 bases at V and 9 bases at J; junction bases unmatched: 4.

This clonotype was counted at least ten times. This chain connects TRBV16 to TRBJ1-5; 9 bases align to TRBD1. The CDR3 contains 20 residues. Trimming cost V 0 bases and J 2 bases; bases outside gene matches: 14. Germline-derived CDR1 and CDR2 are KGHSY and FQNENV. The CDR3 DNA reads TGTGCCAGCAGCCAATCCCGTACCGGGACAGGGACTTTACGCAATCAGCCCCAGCATTTT. This sequence encodes CASSQSRTGTGTLRNQPQHF.

Of note for this clonotype: One end of the junction fails to match germline, which may point to a read error. The CDR3: CASWRNTEACF. The CDR3 DNA sequence: TGTGCCAGCTGGAGGAACACTGAAGCTTGCTTT. The rearrangement joins TRBV27 to TRBJ1-1; no clear D. The CDR3 consists of 11 residues. Looked up from germline, CDR1 is MNHEY and CDR2 is SMNVEV (reference sequence).